One T cell receptor beta chain is described in this entry. The germline gene is not matched at one end of the junction; a read error may be the cause. These data belong to a study of sequential checkpoint blockade in melanoma. Across the study: First-line arms were nivolumab then ipilimumab, or the reverse, randomized 1:1.

Germline V CDR1 and CDR2: MDHEN, SYDVKM. The CDR3 is made up of 10 amino acids. Measured with immunoSEQ multiplex PCR; TCRdb has only the in-frame clones, and not every one. Counted here are tens of thousands of clones, around 86% occurring once; the ten biggest clones make up around 26%. Treatment described: randomized to nivolumab then ipilimumab (arm A) or the reverse (arm B). V usage is TRBV28 and J usage is TRBJ1-2; D is uncertain. Material: CD8+ T cells sorted from blood (inferred from file names), obtained from a patient given nivolumab and ipilimumab in sequence. This TCR came from a human donor with melanoma. In nucleotides, the CDR3 is TGTGCCAGCCAGTCTTATGACTACACCTTC. Protein product: CASQSYDYTF.